This TCR beta chain was found in a study of somatic mutations in cytotoxic T cells in rheumatoid arthritis. With regard to this clone: Its target is not known.

Repertoires were generated with immunoSEQ multiplex PCR, while TCRdb's copy carries only in-frame clones and drops some. Seen here are about 20,000 clones, approximately 80% observed once, and the top ten hold more than 7%. Study conclusions and caveats: Of the expanded CD8+ clones, the antigen targets were not known.

Material for sequencing was CD8+ T cells sorted from blood. This receptor was identified in an adult with rheumatoid arthritis.

The DNA for the CDR3 is TGTGCCAGCAGCGTAGGGACAGTTGAGTTCTTC. Its protein product is CASSVGTVEFF. This rearrangement joins TRBV14 to TRBJ2-1, with TRBD1 matching 7 bases. CDR3 length: 11 amino acids. The junction had 6 bases not matched to a gene; V was cut back by 5 bases and J by 14 bases. Germline-derived CDR1 and CDR2 are SGHDN and FVKESK. Supplemented by reference TRBV14 and TRBJ2-1, the full variable domain reads EAGVTQFPSHSVIEKGQTVTLRCDPISGHDNLYWYRRVMGKEIKFLLHFVKESKQDESGMPNNRFLAERTGGTYSTLKVQPAELEDSGVYFCASSVGTVEFFGPGTRLTVL.